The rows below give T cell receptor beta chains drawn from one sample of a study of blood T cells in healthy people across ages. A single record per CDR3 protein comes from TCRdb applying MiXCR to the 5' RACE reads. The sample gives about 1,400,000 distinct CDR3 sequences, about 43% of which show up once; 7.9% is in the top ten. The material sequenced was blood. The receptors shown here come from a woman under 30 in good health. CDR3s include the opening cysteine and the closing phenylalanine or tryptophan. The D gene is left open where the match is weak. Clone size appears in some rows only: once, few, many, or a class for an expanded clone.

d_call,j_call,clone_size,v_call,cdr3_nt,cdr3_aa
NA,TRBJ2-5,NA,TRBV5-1,TGCGCCAGCAGCTTGGGACAGTCCCCAGAGACCCAGTACTTC,CASSLGQSPETQYF
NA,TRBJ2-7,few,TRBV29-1,TGCAGCGGGGCCAGGGGCCCCGAGCAGTACTTC,CSGARGPEQYF
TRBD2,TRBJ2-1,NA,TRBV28,TGTGCCAGCAGTTTATGGACTAGCGGGAATGGGCAGTTCTTC,CASSLWTSGNGQFF
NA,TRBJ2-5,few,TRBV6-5,TGTGCCAGCAGCGATAGGTCCAGGGGAGAGACCCAGTACTTC,CASSDRSRGETQYF
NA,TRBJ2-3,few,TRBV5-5,TGTGCCAGCAGCGTGACGGGACGGGAAACAGATACGCAGTATTTT,CASSVTGRETDTQYF
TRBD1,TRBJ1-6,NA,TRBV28,TGTGCCAGCAGGCCGTCACAGGGGGCAGGGTCACCCCTCCACTTT,CASRPSQGAGSPLHF
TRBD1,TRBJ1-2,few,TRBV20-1,TGCAGCGATGGACAGGAAGTTAACTATGGCTACACCTTC,CSDGQEVNYGYTF
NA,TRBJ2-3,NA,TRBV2,TGTGCCAGCAGTCGAGAAGCGGACCCTAGCACAGATACGCAGTATTTT,CASSREADPSTDTQYF
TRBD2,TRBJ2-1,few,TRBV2,TGTGCCAGCAGTGGGACTAGCGGGCGTAGCAATGAGCAGTTCTTC,CASSGTSGRSNEQFF
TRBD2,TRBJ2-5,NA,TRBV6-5,TGTGCCAGCAGCCTCTCGCGGGGGGGAAACAATGAGCAGTACTTC,CASSLSRGGNNEQYF
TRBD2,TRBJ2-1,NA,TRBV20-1,TGCAGTGCTGGAACGTCCCCCCGGGCCTTGGGGGGGAATGAGCAGTTCTTC,CSAGTSPRALGGNEQFF
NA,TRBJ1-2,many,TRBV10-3,TGTGCCATCAGTGAGTCGGGAGACTATGGCTACACCTTC,CAISESGDYGYTF
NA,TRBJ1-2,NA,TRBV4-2,TGTGCCAGCAGCCAAGACAGATTCTATGGCTACACCTTC,CASSQDRFYGYTF
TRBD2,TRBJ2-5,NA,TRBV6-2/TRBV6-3,TGTGCCAGCAGTGTGGGACTACTTCAAGAGACCCAGTACTTC,CASSVGLLQETQYF
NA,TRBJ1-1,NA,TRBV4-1,TGCGCCAGCAGCCGAGCCCGGGACGGGGCTTTTTACACTGAAGCTTTCTTT,CASSRARDGAFYTEAFF
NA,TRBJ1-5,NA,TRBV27,TGTGCCAGCAGTTTATTTATGACACCCAATCAGCCCCAGCATTTT,CASSLFMTPNQPQHF
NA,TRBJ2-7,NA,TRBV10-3,TGTGCCATGGCGGTTGGCGAGGAGCCTTACAATGAGCAGTACTTC,CAMAVGEEPYNEQYF
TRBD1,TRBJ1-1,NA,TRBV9,TGTGCCAGCAGCCCCCACTTCAGGGGGAACATGAACACTGAAGCTTTCTTT,CASSPHFRGNMNTEAFF
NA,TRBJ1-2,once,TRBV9,TGTGCCAGCAGCGTAGAAGGGACGGGCTATGGCTACACCTTC,CASSVEGTGYGYTF
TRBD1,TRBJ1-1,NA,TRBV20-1,TGCAGTGCCATGGGGGGGACAGCGAACACTGAAGCTTTCTTT,CSAMGGTANTEAFF
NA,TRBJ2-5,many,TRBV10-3,TGTGCCATCAGTGAGTCGGGGCAGCAAGAGACCCAGTACTTC,CAISESGQQETQYF
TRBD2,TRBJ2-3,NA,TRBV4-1,TGCGCCAGCAGCCAAGGTTTAGCGGGAGGTAGCACAGATACGCAGTATTTT,CASSQGLAGGSTDTQYF
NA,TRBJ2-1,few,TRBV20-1,TGCAGTGCTAGTGGGCTAGCCAACAATGAGCAGTTCTTC,CSASGLANNEQFF
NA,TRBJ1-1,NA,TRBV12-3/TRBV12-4,TGTGCCAGCAGTCCCGAGGGGGGGAGGAGGAAACAAGCTTTCTTT,CASSPEGGRRKQAFF
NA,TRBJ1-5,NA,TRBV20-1,TGCAGTGCCCGTCGCCTCGGGGGGAGGCAGCCCCAGCATTTT,CSARRLGGRQPQHF
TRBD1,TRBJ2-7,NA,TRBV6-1,TGTGCCAGCAGTCCCAACCCCGGGCGGACAGGTCTGTTGGCTACAGGCAATGAGCAGTACTTC,CASSPNPGRTGLLATGNEQYF
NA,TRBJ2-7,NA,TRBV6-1,TGTGCCAGCAAAGTAATGAACGAGCAGTACTTC,CASKVMNEQYF
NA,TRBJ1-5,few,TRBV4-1,TGCGCCAGCAGCCAGGCCATCGTTCAACCCCAGCATTTT,CASSQAIVQPQHF
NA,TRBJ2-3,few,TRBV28,TGTGCCAGCCTGGGGCCCCACACAGATACGCAGTATTTT,CASLGPHTDTQYF
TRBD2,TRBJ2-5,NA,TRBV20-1,TGCAGTGCTGCCGGCCTAGCGGCCACATCCCAAGAGACCCAGTACTTC,CSAAGLAATSQETQYF
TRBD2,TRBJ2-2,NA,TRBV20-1,TGCAGTGCTAGAGAAGGCGGGAGTGCCGGGGAGCTGTTTTTT,CSAREGGSAGELFF
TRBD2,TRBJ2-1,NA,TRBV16,TGTGCCAGCAGCCCCGACGTCGGCAGCGGGAGATTCAATGAGCAGTTCTTC,CASSPDVGSGRFNEQFF
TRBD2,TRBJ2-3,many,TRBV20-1,TGCAGTGCTCGTAGACTAGCGGCCACAGATACGCAGTATTTT,CSARRLAATDTQYF
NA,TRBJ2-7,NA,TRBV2,TGTGCCAGCAGTGAAGCGCTCGGATTCTACGAGCAGTACTTC,CASSEALGFYEQYF
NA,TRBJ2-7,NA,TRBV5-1,TGCGCCACCAATGACACTGGCGAGCAGTACTTC,CATNDTGEQYF
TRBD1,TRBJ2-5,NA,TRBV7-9,TGTGCCAGCAGCACTCGACAGGGTTCGGGTGAGCAGTACTTC,CASSTRQGSGEQYF
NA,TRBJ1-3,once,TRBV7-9,TGTGCCAGCAGCTTAGCGCCAAACACCATATATTTT,CASSLAPNTIYF
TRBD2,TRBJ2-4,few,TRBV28,TGTGCCAGCAGTTTGCCTAGCGGGAGGGGTTCGGGAAACATTCAGTACTTC,CASSLPSGRGSGNIQYF
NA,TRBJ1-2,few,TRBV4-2,TGTGCCAGCAGCCAATTAGATGGGCTAAGCGGTGGCTACACCTTC,CASSQLDGLSGGYTF
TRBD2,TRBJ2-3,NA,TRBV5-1,TGCGCCAGCAGCCCGGAGGCGGGAGCCTTCACAGATACGCAGTATTTT,CASSPEAGAFTDTQYF
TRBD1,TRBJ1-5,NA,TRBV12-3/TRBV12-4,TGTGCCAGCACCCTGACAGGGGGAAATCAGCCCCAGCATTTT,CASTLTGGNQPQHF
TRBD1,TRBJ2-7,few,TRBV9,TGTGCCAGCAGCGGACGACAGGGCGGATCCAATGAGCAGTACTTC,CASSGRQGGSNEQYF
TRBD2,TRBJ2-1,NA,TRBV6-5,TGTGCCAGCAGTTACTCCCCCCGGGGGGGCGGGGTCAATGAGCAGTTCTTC,CASSYSPRGGGVNEQFF
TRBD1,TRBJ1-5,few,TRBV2,TGTGCCAGCAGTGAACCCAGGGGGACTAGCAATCAGCCCCAGCATTTT,CASSEPRGTSNQPQHF
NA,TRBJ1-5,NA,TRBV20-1,TGCAGTGCTAGCCGGGGCCAGGGGAATCAGCCCCAGCATTTT,CSASRGQGNQPQHF
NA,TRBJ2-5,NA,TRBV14,TGTGCCAGCAGCCCTCAGGGTATCGGTGAGCAGTACTTC,CASSPQGIGEQYF
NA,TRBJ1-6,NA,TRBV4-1,TGCGCCAGCAGCCAAGATCCGGGCCCCAAATCGTCACCCCTCCACTTT,CASSQDPGPKSSPLHF
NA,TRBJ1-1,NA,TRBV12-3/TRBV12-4,TGTGCCAGCAGTTTAAAAGACACATCTTTGAACACTGAAGCTTTCTTT,CASSLKDTSLNTEAFF